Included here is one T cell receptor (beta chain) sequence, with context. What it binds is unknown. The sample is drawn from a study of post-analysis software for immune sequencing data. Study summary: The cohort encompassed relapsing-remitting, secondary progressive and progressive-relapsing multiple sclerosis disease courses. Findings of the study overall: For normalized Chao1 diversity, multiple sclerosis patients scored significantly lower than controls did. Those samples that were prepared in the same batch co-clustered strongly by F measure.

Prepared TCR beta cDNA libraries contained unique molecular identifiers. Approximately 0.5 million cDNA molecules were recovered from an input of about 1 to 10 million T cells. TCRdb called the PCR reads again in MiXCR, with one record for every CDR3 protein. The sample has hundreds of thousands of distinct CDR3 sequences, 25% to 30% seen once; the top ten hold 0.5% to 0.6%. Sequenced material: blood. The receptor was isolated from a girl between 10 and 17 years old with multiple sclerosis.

CDR3 sequence reads: CASSPGLAGTGRDIQYF. For the CDR3, the DNA is TGTGCCAGCAGCCCAGGACTAGCGGGGACTGGGAGGGACATTCAGTACTTC. The chain uses TRBV5-6 and TRBJ2-7, with 12 nucleotides matching TRBD2. TRBJ2-4 explains the end of the DNA better; the J call may be wrong. The CDR3 sequence is 17 residues long. The germline V gene has CDR1 SGHDT and CDR2 YYEEEE.